The 24 T cell receptor beta chains reported below all come from one sample, sequenced in a study of CD8 T cells in ankylosing spondylitis. TCRdb called the 5' RACE reads again in MiXCR, with one record for every CDR3 protein. The sample holds approximately 140,000 distinct CDR3 sequences; roughly 7.7% are singletons and the top ten take about 7.3%. Sequencing was performed on synovial fluid, either unsorted or a sorted T cell fraction (not recorded which). The source is a male donor with ankylosing spondylitis.

This clonotype was detected ten times or more. The chain carries TRBV10-1 and TRBJ2-3, with 13 nucleotides matching TRBD2. CDR1 is WNHNN, CDR2 SYGVQD, per germline (reference sequence). CDR3 length: 15 amino acids. V shed 6 bases and J 4 bases; nucleotides not matched to a gene: 4. The CDR3 nucleotides read TGCGCCAGCAGAAAAGGACTAGCGGGAGCAGATACGCAGTATTTT. Protein: CASRKGLAGADTQYF.

This clonotype showed up just a few times. This chain uses TRBV7-2 with TRBJ1-3, with unresolved D. Germline CDR1 reads SGHTA; CDR2 reads FQGNSA. This CDR3 has 14 residues. V lost 2 bases to trimming and J lost 0 bases, with 5 bases between them. Here the CDR3 reads CASSLQSSGNTIYF. Written as DNA, the CDR3 is TGTGCCAGCAGCTTACAGAGCTCTGGAAACACCATATATTTT.

This clonotype was found many times. The V gene is TRBV30, the J gene TRBJ1-5, with D possibly TRBD1 on 6 matching bases. There are 13 residues in the CDR3. Germline CDR1 GTSNPN, CDR2 SVGIG (reference sequence). V gave up 3 bases and J gave up 5 bases, with 11 bases separating them. The DNA for the CDR3 is TGTGCCTGGAGAACGGACAGATATCAGCCCCAGCATTTT. Translating gives CAWRTDRYQPQHF.

This clonotype showed up many times. The gene calls are TRBV20-1 and TRBJ2-7; D gene ambiguous. The germline CDR1 and CDR2 sequences are DFQATT and SNEGSKA (reference sequence). The CDR3 is made up of 14 amino acids. Trimming took 0 bases from V and 2 from J, leaving 11 bases between them. The CDR3 coding sequence is TGCAGTGCTAGAGATCTGAAGGTAGCCTACGAGCAGTACTTC. As protein: CSARDLKVAYEQYF.

This clonotype was observed at least ten times. CDR3 sequence: CSGEQGTRTEAFF. In nucleotides, the CDR3 is TGCAGTGGGGAACAGGGGACAAGGACTGAAGCTTTCTTT. The chain carries TRBV20-1 and TRBJ1-1, with TRBD1 matching 7 bases. Germline values: CDR1 DFQATT, CDR2 SNEGSKA (reference sequence). V gave up 7 bases and J gave up 5 bases; unmatched junction bases: 10. The CDR3 totals 13 residues.

This clonotype was seen a few times. V and J are TRBV10-3 and TRBJ1-2, with TRBD1 identical over 7 bases. The germline V gene encodes CDR1 ENHRY and CDR2 SYGVKD. Trimming at V came to 3 bases and at J to 5 bases, leaving 3 bases not matched to a gene. The CDR3 is made up of 13 amino acids. CDR3 amino acids: CAISDDREYGYTF. Written as DNA, the CDR3 is TGTGCCATCAGTGATGACAGGGAGTATGGCTACACCTTC.

In this sample, this clonotype turned up many times. This chain links TRBV2 with TRBJ2-2; D possibly corresponds to TRBD1 (5 bases). The CDR3 length is 13 residues. Trimming removed 8 bases at V and 3 bases at J, with 10 bases between. Germline V gives CDR1 SNHLY, CDR2 FYNNEI. The CDR3 loop is CASSGIDTGELFF. CDR3 coding DNA: TGTGCCAGCTCAGGGATTGACACCGGGGAGCTGTTTTTT.

CDR3 protein: CASSEFKQGKTPTYGYTF. CDR3 in DNA: TGTGCCAGCAGTGAATTTAAACAGGGGAAGACCCCGACCTATGGCTACACCTTC. The chain couples TRBV6-1 to TRBJ1-2; 7 bases match TRBD1. From germline, CDR1 is MNHNS and CDR2 SASEGT. Trimming cost V 2 bases and J 4 bases; bases outside gene matches: 16. This CDR3 is built from 18 residues.

This clonotype has ten or more counts. The genes are TRBV12-3 or TRBV12-4 and TRBJ2-5; 10 bases agree with TRBD1. V was pared by 3 bases and J by 5 bases, with 3 bases of the junction left unmatched. This CDR3 spans 14 amino acids. The CDR3, as DNA: TGTGCCAGCAGTTTTAGGACAGGGGGGGAGACCCAGTACTTC. Protein sequence: CASSFRTGGETQYF.

This clonotype showed up many times. The chain joins TRBV20-1 to TRBJ2-7; D may be TRBD1 or TRBD2 (5 bases each). This CDR3 contains 12 residues. V lost 4 bases, J lost 3 bases, and 10 bases lay in between. Germline loops: CDR1 DFQATT, CDR2 SNEGSKA (reference sequence). The CDR3 loop reads CSAKGDRYEQYF. CDR3 DNA: TGCAGTGCTAAAGGGGACCGCTACGAGCAGTACTTC.

This clonotype was seen repeatedly, ten times or more. This chain uses TRBV20-1 with TRBJ2-7; 10 positions agree with TRBD2. Germline loops: CDR1 DFQATT, CDR2 SNEGSKA (reference sequence). Unmatched junction bases numbered 3, after V lost 5 bases and J lost 5 bases. This CDR3 spans 12 amino acids. The DNA for the CDR3 is TGCAGTGCTTTAGGACTAGCGGACGAGCAGTACTTC. Amino acids: CSALGLADEQYF.

This clonotype has only a few counts. This rearrangement joins TRBV6-2 or TRBV6-3 to TRBJ2-7, with 7 bases that match TRBD1. V shed 6 bases, J shed 4 bases, and the junction held 9 bases outside the gene matches. CDR1 is MNHEY and CDR2 is SVGEGT in the germline V gene. The CDR3 runs to 14 residues. This CDR3 is CASSIGTEAYEQYF. The CDR3 DNA follows: TGTGCCAGCAGCATCGGGACAGAAGCATACGAGCAGTACTTC.

This clonotype was counted a few times. The chain has TRBV15 and TRBJ2-7; unclear D gene. V gave up 0 bases and J gave up 0 bases, with 0 bases separating them. CDR3 length: 12 amino acids. CDR1 and CDR2 from the germline V gene are LNHNV and YYDKDF (reference sequence). The DNA for the CDR3 is TGTGCCACCAGCAGAGACTCCTACGAGCAGTACTTC. Amino acid sequence: CATSRDSYEQYF.

CDR3 nucleotides: TGTGCCAGCAGCCCCGGGGACATCTGGGGAGCTTTCTTT. Translating gives CASSPGDIWGAFF. The chain is built from TRBV4-2 and TRBJ1-1, with D perhaps matching TRBD1 (6 bases). Between the trimmed V and J ends, which lost 4 bases and 10 bases, there was a span of 16 bases. CDR1 LGHNA and CDR2 YNFKEQ come from the germline V gene. The CDR3 covers 13 residues.

The chain links TRBV7-8 to TRBJ1-5; TRBD1 matches 10 bases. Per germline, CDR1 SGHVS and CDR2 FQNEAQ. The V gene end was trimmed by 5 bases and the J gene end by 6 bases; junction bases not matched to a gene: 7. The CDR3 has 15 residues. CDR3 DNA: TGTGCCAGCAGCCAAGACAGGGGGCTAATTCAGCCCCAGCATTTT. As protein: CASSQDRGLIQPQHF.

This clonotype was seen a handful of times. The V and J genes are TRBV12-3 or TRBV12-4 and TRBJ2-5; 10 nucleotides align to TRBD1. The CDR3 runs to 15 residues. Unmatched junction bases numbered 6, after V lost 5 bases and J lost 3 bases. The CDR3 spells CASSRDRGFKETQYF. The CDR3 DNA reads TGTGCCAGCAGTAGGGACAGGGGTTTTAAAGAGACCCAGTACTTC.

This clonotype has a count of ten or more. This chain joins TRBV29-1 and TRBJ1-1; possible D gene TRBD1, 6 bases. Germline assignment: CDR1 SQVTM and CDR2 ANQGSEA. Between the trimmed V and J ends, which lost 4 bases and 6 bases, there was a span of 18 bases. CDR3 size: 14 residues. The CDR3 DNA reads as TGCAGCGTTGTGAGGGGGGCGGAGGTCCCTGAAGCTTTCTTT. Protein sequence: CSVVRGAEVPEAFF.

This clonotype has just a few counts. The chain combines TRBV2 with TRBJ1-2; the D is unclear. Trimming left V 3 bases short and J 2 bases short, with 7 bases between. Germline lookup yields CDR1 SNHLY and CDR2 FYNNEI. The CDR3 extends over 13 amino acids. CDR3 residues: CASSDRINYGYTF. DNA for the CDR3: TGTGCCAGCAGTGACAGGATCAACTATGGCTACACCTTC.

This clonotype was counted a few times. The chain carries TRBV6-2 or TRBV6-3 and TRBJ2-6, with unresolved D. Trimming took off 4 bases at V and 7 bases at J, with 5 bases between the two ends. The CDR3 has 12 amino acids. Germline values: CDR1 MNHEY, CDR2 SVGEGT. CDR3 loop: CASSSLANVLTF. CDR3 nucleotide sequence: TGTGCCAGCAGTTCTCTCGCCAACGTCCTGACTTTC.

Only a few counts were recorded for this clonotype. V usage is TRBV7-2 and J usage is TRBJ1-2; 8 nucleotides line up with TRBD1. The CDR3 loop spans 13 amino acids. Germline V gene sequence: CDR1 SGHTA, CDR2 FQGNSA. V was pared by 5 bases and J by 9 bases, with 8 bases of the junction left unmatched. In DNA, the CDR3 is TGTGCCAGCAGCCTACGGACAGGGAGTAGCTACACCTTC. It yields the protein CASSLRTGSSYTF.

The V and J genes are TRBV9 and TRBJ2-2, with a weak D call TRBD2 (5 bases). The ends were cut back, 0 bases at V and 3 bases at J, with 12 bases in the middle. Germline-derived CDR1 and CDR2 are SGDLS and YYNGEE. This CDR3 comprises 16 residues. CDR3 sequence: CASSVGGGPYTGELFF. The CDR3 region has the DNA TGTGCCAGCAGCGTAGGAGGCGGGCCCTACACCGGGGAGCTGTTTTTT.

Remarks on this clonotype: Since a much larger clone is just one base distant, this may be a read error. The gene calls are TRBV28 and TRBJ1-3; 7 bases line up with TRBD1. CDR3 size: 16 residues. Germline V lookup: CDR1 MDHEN, CDR2 SYDVKM. The CDR3 loop is CSSLGQLLFSGNTIYF. The CDR3 DNA reads as TGTTCCAGCCTGGGACAGCTACTTTTCTCTGGAAACACCATATATTTT.

With respect to this clonotype: A much more abundant neighbour one base away suggests this may be a read error. The gene calls are TRBV4-1 and TRBJ2-2; 10 bases fit TRBD2. This CDR3 region has 16 residues. Germline CDR1 MGHRA, CDR2 YSYEKL. CDR3 nucleotides: TGCGCCAGCAGCACGCTAGCGGGAGTCAGCACCGGGGAGCTGTATTTT. It translates to CASSTLAGVSTGELYF.

The chain combines TRBV18 with TRBJ1-5; D not certain. Looked up from germline, CDR1 is KGHSH and CDR2 is LQKENI. The CDR3 runs 15 residues. V lost 2 bases and J lost 6, with 14 bases in between. The CDR3 coding sequence is TGTGCCAGCTCACCAGGATGGGGTTTAGGTCAGCCCCAGCATTTT. Its translation is CASSPGWGLGQPQHF.